This T cell receptor (beta chain) was sequenced in a study of low-dose radiotherapy and immunotherapy resistance in tumors. Study details: The treatment that patients received was intravenous nivolumab 240 mg every two weeks plus ipilimumab 1 mg/kg every six weeks. Aspirin was taken orally by patients at 300 mg daily for four cycles from cycle 1 day 1.

The treatment that donors received included nivolumab, ipilimumab, aspirin, low-dose cyclophosphamide and low-dose radiotherapy. Eligible patients bore advanced solid tumors devoid of tumor-infiltrating lymphocytes. The V gene's germline CDR1 is KGHSH and CDR2 LQKENI. Trimming removed 3 bases from V and 3 bases from J, with 12 bases in between. CDR3 length: 15 residues. TRAV- and TRBV-specific primers were used for first-strand cDNA, which covered alpha and beta chains. TCR amplification involved 20 PCR cycles with a constant-region primer and V-primer adapter. TCRdb reprocessed the reads with MiXCR, giving one entry per CDR3 protein. The sample contains about 6,600 distinct CDR3 sequences, 53% of which appear only once.

The source of this sequence is a human donor with advanced metastatic prostate, ovarian, gallbladder or colorectal cancer (not recorded which). This table probably holds off-target reads from a library built for another chain. The V call is TRBV18, the J call TRBJ1-5, with a possible D match to TRBD1 (6 bases). The CDR3 nucleotides read TGTGCCAGCTCACCGATTCAGGGGAACAATCAGCCCCAGCATTTT. Protein: CASSPIQGNNQPQHF.